This T cell receptor (beta chain) was sequenced during a study of T cells in Graves' hyperthyroidism and ophthalmopathy. Patients aged 18 to 65 had newly diagnosed hyperthyroidism lasting under 2 months. Study-wide points: Most thyroid clonotypes expanded above 0.001 were also detected in blood.

From RNA transcripts, TCR beta CDR3 regions were amplified. HTBI primers were employed in a first-round RT-PCR of the TCR CDR3. TCRdb re-called the multiplex PCR reads with MiXCR, one entry per CDR3 protein. This sample has under 400,000 distinct CDR3 sequences; roughly 15% occur once, and the top ten carry approximately 35%. Details on this clonotype: No antigen is known for it.

The sequenced material came from blood. The TCR sequence derives from a man aged 25 to 40 with Graves' hyperthyroidism.

The CDR3 nucleotides are TGTGCCAGCAGCGTAGGCGGGGGTGGACGTCCTGGGGCCAAAAACATTCAGTACTTC. It codes for CASSVGGGGRPGAKNIQYF. The chain employs TRBV9 and TRBJ2-4; 7 bases are a match to TRBD2. Germline CDR1 is SGDLS and CDR2 is YYNGEE. The CDR3 runs to 19 residues. V was clipped by 0 bases and J by 1 base; unmatched bases: 13.